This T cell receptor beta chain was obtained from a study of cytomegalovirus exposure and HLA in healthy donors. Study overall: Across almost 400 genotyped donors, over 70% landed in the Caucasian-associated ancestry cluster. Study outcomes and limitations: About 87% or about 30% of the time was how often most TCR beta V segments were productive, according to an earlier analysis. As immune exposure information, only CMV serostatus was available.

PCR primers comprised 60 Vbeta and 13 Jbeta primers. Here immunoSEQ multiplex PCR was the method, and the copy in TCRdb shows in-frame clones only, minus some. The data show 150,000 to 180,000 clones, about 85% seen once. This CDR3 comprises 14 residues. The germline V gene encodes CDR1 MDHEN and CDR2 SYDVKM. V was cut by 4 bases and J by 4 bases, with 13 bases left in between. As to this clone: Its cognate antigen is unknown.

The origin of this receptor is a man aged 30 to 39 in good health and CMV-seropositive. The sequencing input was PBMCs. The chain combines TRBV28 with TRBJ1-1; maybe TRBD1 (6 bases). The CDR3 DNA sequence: TGTGCCAGCAGTTGGGGGGGGCTAGGCACTGAAGCTTTCTTT. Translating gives CASSWGGLGTEAFF. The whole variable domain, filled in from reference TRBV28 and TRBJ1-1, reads DVKVTQSSRYLVKRTGEKVFLECVQDMDHENMFWYRQDPGLGLRLIYFSYDVKMKEKGDIPEGYSVSREKKERFSLILESASTNQTSMYLCASSWGGLGTEAFFGQGTRLTVV.